This TCR beta chain was sequenced in a study of CXCR3-negative and CXCR3-positive naive CD8 T cells (dated by TCRdb to the late 2010s). For the wider study: Around 140 million TRB reads were obtained in total, roughly 1.5 +/- 0.3 million reads per library. Naive subsets from about 5 donors and memory cells from 3 donors were included in the TRBV-TRBJ cluster analysis. Diversity and physicochemical repertoire analyses covered about a dozen donors pooled from two independent experiments.

The CDR3 has 14 amino acids, counting the end cysteine and phenylalanine. No DNA is recorded. From a lookup of the germline V gene, CDR1 and CDR2 are MGHRA and YSYEKL. Data came from a NextSeq 550. The Human TCR Profiling Kit (MiLaboratory) was used to prepare UMI-labeled 5' RACE TRB cDNA libraries. cDNA synthesis used the entire amount of extracted RNA, and PCR amplification then used the entire amount of cDNA produced. Libraries were prepared in parallel using an identical number of PCR cycles. Per the source publication's procedure: MIGEC and MiXCR extracted about 49,000 +/- 11,000 unique UMI-labeled TRB cDNA molecules per library, requiring at least two reads per UMI. Each library averaged about 38,000 +/- 11,000 functional in-frame TRB CDR3 nucleotide clonotypes without stop codons. After each sample was downsampled to 5000 UMI-labeled TRB molecules, VDJtools was used to calculate diversity metrics such as normalized Shannon-Wiener and Chao1. VDJtools was used to calculate clonotype-size-weighted physicochemical properties of the central five CDR3 residues, namely interaction energy, strength, volume and Kidera factor 4. TCRdb reprocessed the reads into one record per CDR3 protein sequence, lacking DNA. The V and J calls were determined by TCRdb, not by the authors. This sample's table has entries for 45,000 to 70,000 distinct CDR3 sequences. The ten largest account for roughly a quarter of the sample.

Each CD8+ T cell subset was flow-sorted in triplicate, and some 310,000 cells per subset were placed directly into RLT lysis buffer. Peripheral blood mononuclear cells were isolated from buffy coats using standard density gradient centrifugation. Total RNA was extracted from sorted cells with an RNeasy Mini Kit. Overall results and qualifications from the work: TRBV-TRBJ usage was similar between naive CXCR3-negative and CXCR3-positive cells from the same donor, while memory cells showed distinct patterns. Because surface CD5, which has been linked to self-reactivity in mice, was comparable between naive subsets, TCR interaction strength was also inferred from TRB CDR3 physicochemical properties. Comparably high repertoire diversity was found in both naive subsets, whereas much lower repertoire diversity was found in memory CD8+ T cells. Freshly isolated PBMCs were used for most assays because CXCR3 expression went down partially after cryopreservation.

Notes on this clonotype: Its antigen is not yet known.

The chain is encoded by TRBV4-1 joined to TRBJ2-3. This TCR was sampled from a human donor in good health. Some clones in this sample may be carry-over from other donors' samples. Sequenced material: memory CD8+ T cells from blood. Reading the label with the study, this specimen's cell subset or site is: conventional CD8+ memory T cells (TMEM), sorted as controls. CDR3 loop: CASSQGLKTDTQYF.